What follows is one T cell receptor beta chain and its context. Its antigen is unidentified. TRB rearrangements were amplified by touch-down multiplex PCR with mixed TRB-A/B primers. TCRdb re-called the multiplex PCR reads and gives one entry per CDR3 protein, without DNA. The sample shows around 4,500 distinct CDR3 sequences, and under 25% sits with its ten largest clones. Germline-derived CDR1 and CDR2 are MNHEY and SVGEGT. The CDR3 loop spans 16 amino acids. The sample is drawn from a study of T cell clusters in autoimmune cytopenias. Study conclusions and caveats: Compared with active autoimmune hepatitis patients, healthy donors showed 2.5 to 3-fold more exclusive TRB clusters.

Each sample's input was about 250 ng genomic DNA, roughly 38,000 genome equivalents. The V call is TRBV6-2 or TRBV6-3, the J call TRBJ2-5; TCRdb's assignment of TRBD2 cannot be checked, as there is no DNA. The TCR comes from a human donor with an autoimmune cytopenia or autoimmune hepatitis (not recorded which). Sequencing was carried out using peripheral blood. The CDR3 region is CASSSVPGTRQETQYF.